The rows below give T cell receptor beta chains drawn from one sample of a study of OX40 agonist ivuxolimab in advanced cancers. Data came from immunoSEQ multiplex PCR; TCRdb stores just in-frame clones and leaves some out. The table records about 80,000 clones, approximately 89% of them present only once. This specimen was CD4+ or CD8+ T cells sorted from blood, taken in a trial of the OX40 agonist ivuxolimab. The origin of the receptors is an adult with an advanced solid tumor such as melanoma, head and neck, liver or kidney cancer. Each CDR3 is given with its conserved first and last residue. A D gene is named only where the DNA matches it firmly. Size is omitted from some rows. Given values are once, few, many or a class for expanded clones.

cdr3_length j_call clone_size v_call d_call cdr3_nt cdr3_aa
14 TRBJ1-2 once TRBV6-5 . TGTGCCAGCAGTTACTCTGGTTCTAACTATGGCTACACCTTC CASSYSGSNYGYTF
16 TRBJ1-1 . TRBV7-9 TRBD1 TGTGCCAGCAGCCGAGGGACAGGGGGAGGGTACACTGAAGCTTTCTTT CASSRGTGGGYTEAFF
17 TRBJ2-1 . TRBV27 TRBD2 TGTGCCAGCAGTAGAACAACCGGGACTAACCAATACAATGAGCAGTTCTTC CASSRTTGTNQYNEQFF
14 TRBJ1-2 . TRBV6-1 . TGTGCCAGCAGTGAGGCTGGGACGGTATATGGCTACACCTTC CASSEAGTVYGYTF
17 TRBJ2-4 . TRBV7-8 TRBD1 TGTGCCAGCAGCTTAGTCCCAACAGGGACAGGACAAAACATTCAGTACTTC CASSLVPTGTGQNIQYF
15 TRBJ1-1 . TRBV5-1 TRBD1 TGCGCCAGCAGTTCTGGTCGACAGGGGAACACTGAAGCTTTCTTT CASSSGRQGNTEAFF
14 TRBJ1-1 . TRBV5-1 . TGCGCCAGCAGCTTAGAGGGGATGAACACTGAAGCTTTCTTT CASSLEGMNTEAFF
13 TRBJ1-2 . TRBV30 . TGTGCCTGGAGTCCGGACAGCTTTTATGGCTACACCTTC CAWSPDSFYGYTF
16 TRBJ2-5 . TRBV5-6 . TGTGCCAGCAGCTTGGTCGGCAGAAGGGTTCAAGAGACCCAGTACTTC CASSLVGRRVQETQYF
13 TRBJ2-3 . TRBV29-1 . TGCAGCCTAAGCTCGGGAGGCACAGATACGCAGTATTTT CSLSSGGTDTQYF
15 TRBJ2-1 . TRBV5-4 TRBD2 TGTGCCAGCAGTTCGGGGACTAGCGGATACAATGAGCAGTTCTTC CASSSGTSGYNEQFF
14 TRBJ2-3 . TRBV29-1 TRBD2 TGCAGCGTTTTAGCGGGAGTGAGCACAGATACGCAGTATTTT CSVLAGVSTDTQYF
14 TRBJ2-7 . TRBV6-6 TRBD2 TGTGCCAGCAGTTATTCTAGCGGCGCCTACGAGCAGTACTTC CASSYSSGAYEQYF
13 TRBJ1-1 . TRBV18 . TGTGCCAGCTCACCACGGGGTAACACTGAAGCTTTCTTT CASSPRGNTEAFF
16 TRBJ2-2 . TRBV7-6 TRBD1 TGTGCCAGCAGCCCTCGGACAGGGATGGGCACCGGGGAGCTGTTTTTT CASSPRTGMGTGELFF
12 TRBJ2-4 . TRBV2 . TGTGCCAGCCGTCCACCCGTGGGCATTCAGTACTTC CASRPPVGIQYF
14 TRBJ1-4 . TRBV5-1 . TGCGCCAGCAGCTTGGGCGCAGCTAATGAAAAACTGTTTTTT CASSLGAANEKLFF
16 TRBJ1-6 . TRBV7-2 . TGTGCCAGCAGCCTAGACGGGATAGGGAGTGGTTCACCCCTCCACTTT CASSLDGIGSGSPLHF
13 TRBJ1-5 . TRBV5-1 TRBD1 TGCGCCAGCAGCTCCGGACAGGGCGATCCCCAGCATTTT CASSSGQGDPQHF
14 TRBJ1-2 . TRBV16 . TGTGCCAGCAGCCAACAGGGTTTTGACTATGGCTACACCTTC CASSQQGFDYGYTF
16 TRBJ2-2 . TRBV5-4 . TGCGAGTGGGGCCATGGGGGAGAGACGAACACCGGGGAGCTGTTTTTT CEWGHGGETNTGELFF
12 TRBJ2-2 . TRBV6-6 . TGTGCCAGCAGTTACACCACCGGGGAGCTGTTTTTT CASSYTTGELFF
16 TRBJ2-3 . TRBV5-1 TRBD2 TGCGCCAGCAGCCCCCAACTAGCGGGGTACACAGATACGCAGTATTTT CASSPQLAGYTDTQYF
13 TRBJ2-7 . TRBV29-1 TRBD2 TGCAGCGTTGAAGGCGGGAGCAGATACGAGCAGTACTTC CSVEGGSRYEQYF
14 TRBJ2-7 . TRBV19 . TGTGCCAGTAGTCGGCGGGGCACCTTCTACGAGCAGTACTTC CASSRRGTFYEQYF
15 TRBJ1-6 . TRBV6-1 TRBD1 TGTGCCAGCAGCCGGACAGGGGAGGTAAATTCACCCCTCCACTTT CASSRTGEVNSPLHF
15 TRBJ1-2 . TRBV9 TRBD1 TGTGCCAGCAGCGAGACGACAGGGTATAACTATGGCTACACCTTC CASSETTGYNYGYTF
15 TRBJ2-1 once TRBV11-2 TRBD2 TGTGCCAGCAGCTTAATTAGCGGGGCCTACAATGAGCAGTTCTTC CASSLISGAYNEQFF
14 TRBJ2-7 . TRBV28 . TGTGCCAGCGGGTGGGGACACCGGATCGACGAGCAGTACTTC CASGWGHRIDEQYF
13 TRBJ2-1 . TRBV10-1 . TGCGCCAGCAGTGATTTAACCTCTGGGGAGCAGTTCTTC CASSDLTSGEQFF
15 TRBJ2-1 . TRBV10-2 TRBD2 TGCGCCAGCAGTGAGTCGCGTGGGACTAGCAATGAGCAGTTCTTC CASSESRGTSNEQFF
12 TRBJ2-7 . TRBV6-6 . TGTGCCAGCAGTTACTGGCAGGGCGAGCAGTACTTC CASSYWQGEQYF
11 TRBJ2-2 . TRBV30 . TGTGCCTGGAGCAGGGCGGGGGAGCTGTTTTTT CAWSRAGELFF
14 TRBJ2-5 . TRBV11-2 TRBD1 TGTGCCAGCAGCCCTCAGGGGGCCGGGGAGACCCAGTACTTC CASSPQGAGETQYF
17 TRBJ2-2 once TRBV5-4 . TGTGCCAGCAGCTTGGCCATAAGGGATTTGGACACCGGGGAGCTGTTTTTT CASSLAIRDLDTGELFF
17 TRBJ2-7 . TRBV19 . TGTGCCAGTAGTAGTAATCAAGGGCTACGTAACTCCTACGAGCAGTACTTC CASSSNQGLRNSYEQYF
18 TRBJ2-3 . TRBV7-9 . TGTGCCAGCAGCTCCTTCCGCGGGACGCTGGGGCCACCAGATACGCAGTATTTT CASSSFRGTLGPPDTQYF